This T cell receptor beta chain emerged from a study of cytomegalovirus exposure and HLA in healthy donors. Points from the study as a whole: Several V segments, TRBV6-2 and TRBV6-3 among them, could not be told apart and were dropped. According to an earlier analysis, most TCR beta V segments yielded productive rearrangements about 90% or about 30% of the time.

A multiplex PCR was run with 60 Vbeta primers and 13 Jbeta primers. Authors' analysis steps: As a later analysis found, there were 82 million or so unique TCR beta chains, of which approximately 10 million were shared. Sequencing used immunoSEQ multiplex PCR; TCRdb keeps in-frame clones, though not all of them. V and J calls and clone size come straight from that table; D and trimming were deduced from the DNA. This table holds 240,000 or so clones, around 80% found once. With respect to this clone: The antigen is unknown.

The V gene's germline CDR1 is SGHTA and CDR2 FQGTGA. The CDR3 is 16 amino acids. Trimming cost V 3 bases and J 1 base; bases outside gene matches: 4. The sample was PBMCs. The chain couples TRBV7-3 to TRBJ2-1; TRBD2 matches at 9 bases. This TCR was sampled from a woman aged 55-70 years in good health and CMV-seropositive. The CDR3 DNA reads as TGTGCCAGCAGCTTGTATAGCGGGAGTTCCTACAATGAGCAGTTCTTC. Residues: CASSLYSGSSYNEQFF. Full variable domain (remainder filled in from reference TRBV7-3 and TRBJ2-1): GAGVSQTPSNKVTEKGKYVELRCDPISGHTALYWYRQSLGQGPEFLIYFQGTGAADDSGLPNDRFFAVRPEGSVSTLKIQRTERGDSAVYLCASSLYSGSSYNEQFFGPGTRLTVL.